This T cell receptor beta chain derives from a study of coeliac disease. V dropped 11 bases and J dropped 7; count of bases not matched to a gene: 12. This CDR3 contains 14 residues. Per the germline V gene, CDR1 is SNHLY and CDR2 is FYNNEI. This clone showed up just a few times. The data were produced by immunoSEQ multiplex PCR, yet TCRdb's version contains in-frame clones alone and is incomplete. The table includes several thousand clones, less than 75% detected once. The gene calls are TRBV2 and TRBJ2-1; 9 bases map to TRBD2. Specimen: intraepithelial lymphocytes from the gut. The clonotype comes from a woman in her sixties or seventies with celiac disease. The CDR3 DNA reads as TGTGCCCTCGGTTTTAGCGGGAGTAAAAATGAGCAGTTCTTC. Encoded protein: CALGFSGSKNEQFF.